This TCR beta chain comes out of a study of CD4 and CD8 cells across lung adenocarcinoma regions. TCRdb used MiXCR to reprocess the PCR reads, holding one entry per CDR3 protein. The table shows about 6,800 distinct CDR3 sequences, with roughly half occurring only once. This CDR3 spans 12 amino acids. V lost 6 bases, J lost 2 bases, and 6 bases lay in between. Per germline, CDR1 MNHEY and CDR2 SMNVEV (reference sequence). This clonotype was detected only a few times. Sequenced: CD8+ T cells from the center of a lung tumor. The V call is TRBV27, the J call TRBJ2-3, with D unclear. The TCR comes from a male donor with lung adenocarcinoma. The CD4 and CD8 labels of this study may be unreliable. DNA for the CDR3: TGTGCCAGCAGCCGCATCACAGATACGCAGTATTTT. Amino acid sequence: CASSRITDTQYF.